This TCR beta chain is from a study of early stage breast cancer tumors. Whole-study context: About 80% of the 16 invasive tumors were ER+, PR+ and HER2-. Invasive lobular carcinomas made up about 30% of the 12 ER+/PR+/HER2- tumors. Around 10-fold was the mean read coverage per sample.

Concerning this clone itself: The target antigen is unknown.

The CDR3 is 14 amino acids. Per germline, CDR1 MNHNY and CDR2 SVGAGI (reference sequence). V dropped 6 bases and J dropped 9 bases, with 18 bases sitting between them. Method: immunoSEQ multiplex PCR; TCRdb's copy keeps in-frame clones and lacks some. This sample yields about 25,000 clones, of which 65% to 75% are seen a single time; about 9.9% belongs to the top ten. Study-level results: Most shared enriched TCRB sequences were commonly generated ones.

The sample consisted of breast tumor tissue. This TCR was recovered from a person aged 60 to 70 with breast cancer. The chain recombines TRBV6-6 with TRBJ1-5, with D possibly matching TRBD1 (6 bases). CDR3 sequence: CASREPGGGPPQHF. CDR3 DNA sequence: TGTGCCAGCAGAGAACCGGGAGGGGGGCCGCCCCAGCATTTT.